This T cell receptor (beta chain) was identified in a study of cytomegalovirus exposure and HLA in healthy donors. Background on the study: A prior analysis found roughly 100 million unique TCR beta sequences from 150 million to 200 million T cells. The study's findings and limits: As a later analysis showed, several of the most significant clusters appeared to be linked to common viral pathogens. Looking again later, the authors saw that most CMV-associated TCR beta chains seemed HLA-restricted.

This CDR3 is built from 15 residues. J lost 4 bases, V lost 0 bases, and 1 base had no gene match. As for this clone: Its antigen is undetermined.

PCR was performed using 60 Vbeta and 13 Jbeta primers. Produced via immunoSEQ multiplex PCR; TCRdb's table is partial and in-frame only. The sample has about 120,000 clones; about 80% are singletons. The V gene is TRBV23-1, the J gene TRBJ1-5; TRBD1 aligns across 9 bases. TRBV23-1 is given ORF status, its function remaining uncertain. Sequencing input: PBMCs. The clonotype originates from a woman between 40 and 50 years old in good health and CMV-seropositive. The CDR3 DNA reads TGCGCCAGCAGTCAATCGGGGACAGGGAATCAGCCCCAGCATTTT. Amino acid sequence: CASSQSGTGNQPQHF.